A single TCR beta chain is shown here with its context. Antigen: not known. The sample belongs to a study of lymphopenia after photon versus proton radiotherapy. General study points: Survival link was tested only in deceased patients; proton benefit remains a possibility.

V gave up 3 bases and J gave up 5 bases, with 19 bases separating them. The V gene's germline CDR1 is LGHNA and CDR2 YSLEER. This CDR3 is 16 amino acids long. Clones were sequenced by immunoSEQ multiplex PCR, and TCRdb holds only the in-frame ones, with some missing. Of 25,000 to 35,000 clones in the sample, under 90% were seen once. The rearrangement links TRBV4-3 to TRBJ1-1; TRBD1 is a possible D gene (5 bases). The source of this sequence is a woman aged 50 to 60 with pancreatic cancer. The sample consisted of peripheral blood, taken from a patient treated with photon-based radiotherapy. CDR3 DNA sequence: TGCGCCAGCAGCCAGGCCCCTCAGGGTGGGAAAACTGAAGCTTTCTTT. It specifies CASSQAPQGGKTEAFF.